Sequencing of this TCR beta chain was carried out in a study of cytomegalovirus exposure and HLA in healthy donors. This CDR3 is built from 12 residues. The ends were cut back, 4 bases at V and 5 bases at J, with 3 bases in the middle. Germline V gives CDR1 SNHLY, CDR2 FYNNEI. The table came from immunoSEQ multiplex PCR; TCRdb's copy has only in-frame clones and leaves some out. Among some 130,000 clones listed, around four fifths were seen once. The sequence was collected from a man aged 30-40 years in good health and CMV-seropositive. The chain links TRBV2 to TRBJ1-6; D ambiguous. Sample: PBMCs. In DNA form, the CDR3 reads TGTGCCAGCAGTGTAAATAATTCACCCCTCCACTTT. It translates to CASSVNNSPLHF.